Shown below are 7 T cell receptor beta chains from a single sample sequenced in a study of blood T cell repertoires in COVID-19. Sequencing used immunoSEQ multiplex PCR; TCRdb keeps in-frame clones, though not all of them. The table includes fewer than 400,000 clones, about nine tenths detected once. What was sequenced was peripheral blood. The receptors here all came from a woman aged 25 to 39 with COVID-19, enrolled during active disease.

The V gene is TRBV5-1, the J gene TRBJ2-1; 8 bases agree with TRBD2. CDR1 and CDR2 (germline): SGHRS, YFSETQ. The trim removed 5 bases at V and 9 bases at J, leaving 10 bases unmatched. The CDR3 contains 14 residues. The CDR3 DNA is TGCGCCAGCAGTGAGGCTAGCGGGTCCCGTGAGCAGTTCTTC. Its protein is CASSEASGSREQFF.

This clone was seen a few times. This sequence joins TRBV30 and TRBJ2-7; D might be TRBD1 (5 bases). The CDR3 extends over 14 amino acids. Per germline, CDR1 GTSNPN and CDR2 SVGIG (reference sequence). The germline V and J ends were trimmed by 0 bases and 3 bases, with 12 bases remaining between them. This chain's CDR3 is CAWSVMGLNYEQYF. CDR3 DNA: TGTGCCTGGAGTGTAATGGGGCTCAACTACGAGCAGTACTTC.

This chain connects TRBV4-2 to TRBJ2-1; 14 bases line up with TRBD2. Germline CDR1 is LGHNA and CDR2 is YNFKEQ. V lost 1 base to trimming and J lost 10 bases; unmatched junction nucleotides: 3. The CDR3 runs to 15 residues. CDR3: CASSQGGLAGVEQFF. The CDR3 DNA is TGTGCCAGCAGCCAAGGGGGACTAGCGGGAGTGGAGCAGTTCTTC.

As concerns this clone: This specimen includes other DNA sequences encoding the same CDR3. J is TRBJ2-2 and V is TRBV27; maybe TRBD1 (7 bases). The V end was cut by 2 bases, the J end by 5 bases, with 12 bases between. The CDR3 loop spans 15 amino acids. Per the germline V gene, CDR1 is MNHEY and CDR2 is SMNVEV (reference sequence). The CDR3 DNA follows: TGTGCCAGCAGTTTAGCAGGGGGAGGTACCGGGGAGCTGTTTTTT. Translation: CASSLAGGGTGELFF.

The chain has TRBV10-3 and TRBJ1-4; TRBD1 might be the D (6 bases). The CDR3 runs 13 residues. Germline V gene sequence: CDR1 ENHRY, CDR2 SYGVKD. Trimming took 10 bases from V and 5 from J, leaving 14 bases between them. The CDR3 loop is CASGRQGNEKLFF. The DNA for the CDR3 is TGTGCCAGTGGGCGGCAGGGGAATGAAAAACTGTTTTTT.

V gene TRBV5-5 combines with J gene TRBJ2-7; maybe TRBD2 (6 bases). In germline, CDR1 is SGHKS, CDR2 YYEKEE (reference sequence). Between the trimmed V and J ends, which lost 4 bases and 4 bases, there was a span of 18 bases. This CDR3 has 15 amino acids. The CDR3 DNA reads TGTGCCAGCAGCGCCGACGGGAGTTTCTCTTACGAGCAGTACTTC. Its translation is CASSADGSFSYEQYF.

V is TRBV18 and J is TRBJ2-1, with 7 nucleotides matching TRBD1. The CDR3 is 13 amino acids. CDR1 KGHSH and CDR2 LQKENI come from the germline V gene. Germline trimming cut 6 bases from V and 5 bases from J; bases unmatched to any gene: 4. CDR3 in amino acids: CASSPGQDNEQFF. The CDR3 DNA sequence: TGTGCCAGCTCTCCTGGACAGGACAATGAGCAGTTCTTC.